This T cell receptor (beta chain) was documented in a study of blood T cell repertoires in COVID-19. For the study at large: Samples of COVID-19 (acute and convalescent) were obtained from the United States, Italy and Spain. T cells, B-cell-depleted T cells, or PBMCs provided the cDNA or gDNA that served as material.

Per the authors' pipeline: Reference gene primer amplification gave estimated nucleated cell counts. Some clones are missing from TCRdb's copy, which holds only in-frame ones; the method was immunoSEQ multiplex PCR. The DNA gave D and trimming, while V, J and clone size come from that table. This sample has approximately 190,000 clones, with approximately 91% found just once. After removal of 5 bases from V and 1 base from J, the junction contained 8 bases not matched to a gene. The CDR3 is 17 amino acids. From germline, CDR1 is MDHEN and CDR2 SYDVKM. The chain uses TRBV28 and TRBJ2-1; 10 bases agree with TRBD2. Sequenced material: peripheral blood. The receptor comes from an older man with active or convalescent COVID-19. CDR3 bases: TGTGCCAGCAGTAAACCGGGACTAGCGTCTTCCTACAATGAGCAGTTCTTC. It codes for CASSKPGLASSYNEQFF.